Listed below are T cell receptor beta chains from one sample, sequenced in a study of shared clonotypes between healthy human individuals. TCRdb keeps only in-frame clones here, not all; method: immunoSEQ multiplex PCR. Among about 1 million clones listed, 78% were seen once. The sample comprised memory CD4+ T cells from PBMCs. These receptors were obtained from a young man in good health. Some clones in this sample may be carry-over from other donors' samples. Each CDR3 is given with its conserved first and last residue. A D gene is named only where the DNA matches it firmly. The size of a clone is reported for some rows only, either as once, few or many, or as a class for expanded clones.

j_call,d_call,clone_size,v_call,cdr3_aa,cdr3_nt
TRBJ2-3,TRBD1,few,TRBV11-2,CASSHSFGRDRSTDTQYF,TGTGCCAGCAGCCATTCCTTTGGTAGGGACAGGAGCACAGATACGCAGTATTTT
TRBJ1-1,TRBD1,.,TRBV7-2,CASSARTGGGTEAFF,TGTGCCAGCAGCGCCAGGACAGGGGGAGGCACTGAAGCTTTCTTT
TRBJ2-3,TRBD1,.,TRBV18,CASFTGGGTDTQYF,TGTGCCAGCTTTACAGGGGGCGGCACAGATACGCAGTATTTT
TRBJ1-1,.,.,TRBV6-5,CASSYGRNTEAFF,TGTGCCAGCAGTTACGGTAGGAACACTGAAGCTTTCTTT
TRBJ2-1,TRBD2,.,TRBV27,CASSSLAGGDEQFF,TGTGCCAGCAGTTCCCTAGCGGGAGGGGATGAGCAGTTCTTC
TRBJ2-5,.,.,TRBV18,CASSERQSGLETQYF,TGTGCCAGCTCAGAGAGACAGTCGGGTTTAGAGACCCAGTACTTC
TRBJ2-6,.,.,TRBV2,CASSGLTFLGVGANVLTF,TGTGCCAGCAGTGGCCTCACTTTCCTGGGGGTTGGGGCCAACGTCCTGACTTTC
TRBJ2-1,TRBD2,.,TRBV29-1,CSAAIPLADSYNEQFF,TGCAGCGCGGCCATCCCTCTAGCGGACTCCTACAATGAGCAGTTCTTC
TRBJ2-7,TRBD2,.,TRBV6-1,CASSDLGEGSHEQYF,TGTGCCAGCAGTGATTTGGGGGAGGGGAGTCACGAGCAGTACTTC
TRBJ2-5,.,.,TRBV19,CASSRAVVETQYF,TGTGCCAGTAGCAGAGCGGTGGTAGAGACCCAGTACTTC
TRBJ2-7,TRBD1,.,TRBV19,CASSGRDRGKYEQYF,TGTGCCAGTAGTGGGCGGGACAGGGGGAAGTACGAGCAGTACTTC
TRBJ2-7,.,.,TRBV5-4,CASSNRDYSYEQYF,TGTGCCAGCAGCAACAGGGACTACTCCTACGAGCAGTACTTC
TRBJ2-2,.,.,TRBV7-3,CASSLTYAGPNTGELFF,TGTGCCAGCAGCTTAACTTACGCAGGCCCGAACACCGGGGAGCTGTTTTTT
TRBJ1-5,.,many,TRBV2,CASRVQGNQPQHF,TGTGCCAGCAGAGTCCAGGGGAATCAGCCCCAGCATTTT
TRBJ1-4,TRBD1,.,TRBV30,CAWSQGDEKLFF,TGTGCCTGGAGTCAGGGGGATGAAAAACTGTTTTTT
TRBJ2-1,.,.,TRBV7-2,CASSSVDGNEQFF,TGTGCCAGCAGCTCCGTGGATGGGAATGAGCAGTTCTTC
TRBJ1-2,.,.,TRBV19,CASSTSGPQIYGYTF,TGTGCCAGTAGTACATCGGGTCCCCAAATCTATGGCTACACCTTC
TRBJ2-6,TRBD1,.,TRBV18,CASSRGQGLSSGANVLTF,TGTGCCAGCTCACGCGGACAGGGGTTGTCGTCTGGGGCCAACGTCCTGACTTTC
TRBJ2-7,.,.,TRBV5-1,CASSLAGNSYEQYF,TGCGCCAGCAGCTTGGCCGGCAACTCCTACGAGCAGTACTTC
TRBJ1-3,TRBD1,.,TRBV28,CASSSYLQGNPGNTIYF,TGTGCCAGCAGTTCTTACCTACAGGGGAACCCTGGAAACACCATATATTTT
TRBJ2-1,TRBD2,.,TRBV19,CASSDSGRLNEQFF,TGTGCCAGTAGCGATAGCGGGAGGTTAAATGAGCAGTTCTTC
TRBJ2-3,.,.,TRBV7-2,CASSLAPSPDTQYF,TGTGCCAGCAGCTTAGCGCCGTCGCCAGATACGCAGTATTTT
TRBJ2-1,TRBD1,.,TRBV29-1,CSVDDRARDEQFF,TGCAGCGTTGACGACAGGGCGAGGGATGAGCAGTTCTTC
TRBJ1-4,TRBD1,few,TRBV30,CAWSVWTGPEKLFF,TGTGCCTGGAGTGTTTGGACAGGCCCTGAAAAACTGTTTTTT
TRBJ1-4,.,.,TRBV11-2,CASTRSLAEKLFF,TGTGCCAGCACCCGGTCCCTGGCTGAAAAACTGTTTTTT
TRBJ2-3,.,once,TRBV7-9,CASSLGFSTDTQYF,TGTGCCAGCAGCTTAGGGTTTAGCACAGATACGCAGTATTTT
TRBJ1-1,.,.,TRBV5-1,CASSLGFGRNTEAFF,TGCGCCAGCAGCTTGGGGTTTGGACGGAACACTGAAGCTTTCTTT
TRBJ2-5,TRBD1,.,TRBV6-1,CASSGQGGRETQYF,TGTGCCAGCAGTGGACAGGGGGGAAGAGAGACCCAGTACTTC
TRBJ1-2,.,.,TRBV28,CASSLFQGAQSYGYTF,TGTGCCAGCAGTCTGTTCCAAGGGGCCCAATCCTATGGCTACACCTTC
TRBJ2-7,TRBD1,.,TRBV27,CASGDRGPPYEQYF,TGTGCCAGCGGAGACAGGGGTCCCCCCTACGAGCAGTACTTC
TRBJ2-3,TRBD1,.,TRBV18,CASSVDRLSPDTQYF,TGTGCCAGCTCGGTGGACAGGCTTAGTCCAGATACGCAGTATTTT
TRBJ2-6,.,.,TRBV5-1,CASSLAGDSGANVLTF,TGCGCCAGCAGCTTGGCCGGGGACTCTGGGGCCAACGTCCTGACTTTC
TRBJ2-2,.,.,TRBV9,CASSVVMGAGELFF,TGTGCCAGCAGCGTAGTTATGGGGGCCGGGGAGCTGTTTTTT